The 25 T cell receptor beta chains below all came from one sample that was sequenced in a study of tumor-infiltrating lymphocytes in primary liver carcinoma (dated by TCRdb to about 2017). Sequenced on an Illumina HiSeq 2500. Starting from approximately 460 ng total RNA, TCRbeta-specific cDNA was produced by reverse transcription with a constant-region primer and ProtoScript II reverse transcriptase. The TCRbeta libraries were prepared through three rounds of nested multiplex PCR following a slightly modified ARM-PCR procedure. Each of the first two PCR rounds ran for nine to ten cycles and used multiplex TRBV1-TRBV30 forward primers together with a Cbeta reverse primer. Through fastp at Q25 and MiXCR, TCRdb rebuilt clones from the public reads, retaining in-frame beta chains. Identical CDR3 proteins give one entry, which carries the most common genes and DNA. The sample contains roughly 120,000 distinct CDR3 sequences, 64% of them found a single time. The top ten clones comprise about 8% of the sample.

Total RNA and DNA were co-extracted from 20-30 mg of bulk tissue with the AllPrep DNA/RNA mini kit, without cell sorting. The sequenced sample consisted of liver tumor tissue from sampling region 3. Explained via the paper, the cell subset or site label denotes: tumor region T3, left-lateral pole. The receptors originated from a woman aged 60-75 years with primary liver carcinoma and hepatitis B virus infection.

This clonotype is classed as medium-sized. The chain joins TRBV4-2 to TRBJ2-3, with no clear D. V was cut by 4 bases and J by 1 base, with 9 bases left in between. Germline loops: CDR1 LGHNA, CDR2 YNFKEQ. The CDR3 contains 14 residues. CDR3 nucleotide sequence: TGTGCCAGCAGCCCCATCATGGGCACAGATACGCAGTATTTT. It translates to CASSPIMGTDTQYF.

On this clonotype: A much bigger clone sits one base away, suggesting this may be a read error. The V call is TRBV5-1, the J call TRBJ1-2, with D possibly TRBD1 on 5 matching bases. CDR1 and CDR2 from the germline V gene are SGHRS and YFSETQ. CDR3 length: 15 amino acids. CDR3: CASSPGDSQAYDYTF. DNA of the CDR3: TGCGCCAGCAGCCCGGGGGACTCACAAGCCTATGACTACACCTTC.

As to this clonotype: The junction and the germline gene differ at one end; a read error may be behind it. The V gene is TRBV11-2, the J gene TRBJ2-5; D is uncertain. The CDR3 is 16 amino acids. From germline, CDR1 is SGHAT and CDR2 FQNNGV. CDR3 loop: CASSFRIRSDQETQYF. The CDR3 DNA sequence: TGTGCCAGCAGCTTCAGGATACGGTCAGACCAAGAGACCCAGTACTTT.

A note on this clonotype: The junction departs from germline at one end; a sequencing error may be responsible. The chain couples TRBV11-2 to TRBJ1-6; TRBD1 agrees at 9 bases. In germline, CDR1 is SGHAT, CDR2 FQNNGV. This CDR3 is built from 15 residues. CDR3 nucleotide sequence: TGCGCCAACAGCTACAGGGACAGGGAATGGTCACCCCTCCACTTT. It yields the protein CANSYRDREWSPLHF.

As to this clonotype: The junction does not match germline at one end; this may be a read error. In DNA form, the CDR3 reads TGTGCTAGCAGCCCCCCCGGAGATTTCAACTACAATGAGCAGTTCTTC. It yields the protein CASSPPGDFNYNEQFF. V usage is TRBV11-3 and J usage is TRBJ2-1; D not resolved. The CDR3 sequence is 16 residues long. Germline V gene data show CDR1 as SGHNT and CDR2 as YENEEA.

This clonotype came up many times. The chain recombines TRBV13 with TRBJ2-4; TRBD1 or TRBD2 may be the D gene (5 bases each). Germline CDR1 and CDR2: PRHDT and FYEKMQ (reference sequence). V was cut by 2 bases and J by 0 bases, with 17 bases left in between. The CDR3 contains 18 residues. CDR3 in amino acids: CASSLMVGLAKAKNIQYF. The CDR3 region has the DNA TGTGCCAGCAGCTTAATGGTGGGGCTAGCTAAAGCCAAAAACATTCAGTACTTC.

Details on this clonotype: Since a much larger clone is just one base distant, this may be a read error. The chain carries TRBV5-1 and TRBJ2-2, with D possibly TRBD2 on 6 matching bases. Trimming removed 6 bases at V and 1 base at J, with 10 bases between. Germline loops: CDR1 SGHRS, CDR2 YFSETQ. The CDR3 extends over 14 amino acids. CDR3 sequence reads: CASKTSWNTGELFF. The DNA for the CDR3 is TGCGCCAGCAAAACTAGCTGGAACACCGGGGAGCTGTTTTTT.

This chain uses TRBV25-1 with TRBJ1-6; 12 bases are a match to TRBD1. The CDR3 has 15 residues. The germline V gene has CDR1 MGHDK and CDR2 SYGVNS. The junction had 3 bases not matched to a gene; V was cut back by 6 bases and J by 6 bases. This CDR3 reads CASRGQGAFNSPLHF. The CDR3 DNA follows: TGTGCCAGCAGGGGACAGGGGGCTTTTAATTCACCCCTCCACTTT.

In this sample, this clonotype turned up a few times. Its ends do not fully match the called genes, so a read error is possible. This rearrangement joins TRBV12-3 or TRBV12-4 to TRBJ2-7; D is unresolved. CDR3 length: 14 amino acids. CDR3 nucleotide sequence: TGTGCCAGTAGTTTAGCTGCTGGGTCCTGCGAGCAGTACTTC. This encodes CASSLAAGSCEQYF.

In this sample, this clonotype turned up many times. The chain combines TRBV28 with TRBJ1-6, with D unclear. V was cut by 2 bases and J by 6 bases, with 8 bases left in between. The V gene's germline CDR1 is MDHEN and CDR2 SYDVKM. The CDR3 loop spans 14 amino acids. CDR3 residues: CASSLIGRNSPLHF. The CDR3 bases are TGTGCCAGCAGTTTAATAGGGCGTAATTCACCCCTCCACTTT.

In this sample, this clonotype turned up once. This rearrangement joins TRBV11-1 to TRBJ2-5, with no clear D. The CDR3 covers 16 residues. Germline V gene sequence: CDR1 SGHAT, CDR2 FQDESV (reference sequence). With 3 bases removed from V and 7 bases from J, the gap between germline ends came to 21 bases. The CDR3 sequence: CASSFLGPEHQVTQYF. The CDR3, as DNA: TGTGCCAGCAGCTTTCTCGGCCCTGAACATCAGGTGACCCAGTACTTC. Full variable domain (remainder filled in from reference TRBV11-1 and TRBJ2-5): EAEVAQSPRYKITEKSQAVAFWCDPISGHATLYWYRQILGQGPELLVQFQDESVVDDSQLPKDRFSAERLKGVDSTLKIQPAELGDSAMYLCASSFLGPEHQVTQYFGPGTRLLVL.

This clonotype was observed a handful of times. One junction end disagrees with the germline gene, perhaps due to a read error. CDR3 residues: CTSSLDRTGELLF. The DNA of the CDR3 is TGTACCAGCAGCTTAGATAGGACTGGCGAGCTGCTTTTT. V gene TRBV11-2 combines with J gene TRBJ2-2, with D perhaps matching TRBD2 (5 bases). The germline V gene encodes CDR1 SGHAT and CDR2 FQNNGV. The CDR3 has 13 residues.

Comment on this clonotype: A much larger clone differs by one base, so this may be a read error. The rearrangement joins TRBV11-3 to TRBJ2-3; the match to TRBD2 covers 9 bases. The CDR3 contains 16 residues. J was trimmed by 6 bases and V by 5 bases; bases with no gene match: 12. The germline CDR1 and CDR2 sequences are SGHNT and YENEEA. CDR3 protein: CASSGSPAGGLDTQYF. DNA of the CDR3: TGTGCCAGCAGCGGCAGCCCGGCGGGAGGGCTGGATACGCAGTATTTT.

This clonotype was counted a single time. At one end, the junction sequence differs from germline, possibly due to a read error. This chain links TRBV28 with TRBJ2-7; TRBD2 aligns across 7 bases. Germline V CDR1 and CDR2: MDHEN, SYDVKM. CDR3 size: 16 residues. CDR3 residues: CVSSFRVASGSYEQYF. The CDR3 nucleotides read TGTGTCAGCAGTTTTCGCGTCGCTAGCGGATCCTACGAGCAGTACTTC.

About this clonotype: Sequence at one end of the junction differs from germline and may be a read error. The chain combines TRBV6-1 with TRBJ2-3; tentatively, D is TRBD1 (5 bases). The CDR3 is 14 amino acids. Germline CDR1 MNHNS, CDR2 SASEGT. The CDR3 is CASSREQATDTQYF. The CDR3 DNA is TGTGCCAGCAGTCGTGAGCAGGCGACAGACACGCAGTATTTT.

Of note for this clonotype: The CDR3 does not end in the conserved phenylalanine or tryptophan, so this is likely a read error. V usage is TRBV24-1 and J usage is TRBJ2-1; 7 bases fit TRBD2. CDR3 length equals 16 residues. Germline values: CDR1 KGHDR, CDR2 SFDVKD. Trimming took 5 bases from V and 4 from J; bases not matched to a gene: 10. CDR3 DNA sequence: TGTGCCACCAGTGCCACCGACGGCGGGAGTTACAATGAGCAGTTCTCA. Protein: CATSATDGGSYNEQFS.

A note on this clonotype: Germline is not matched at one junction end, which may reflect a read error. V and J are TRBV6-1 and TRBJ2-7; the D gene is possibly TRBD2 (5 bases). Germline V CDR1 and CDR2: MNHNS, SASEGT. The CDR3 is 14 amino acids. The CDR3 DNA is TGTGCCAGCAGCGAAGGGCCGATCGGGGTCTTTATGTACTTC. Its translation is CASSEGPIGVFMYF.

This clonotype is a singleton in its sample. In this CDR3 the conserved last residue, phenylalanine or tryptophan, is missing, so a read error is likely. The chain combines TRBV5-1 with TRBJ1-1; 8 bases match TRBD1. CDR3 length: 14 amino acids. The V gene end was trimmed by 4 bases and the J gene end by 3 bases; junction bases not matched to a gene: 5. In germline, CDR1 is SGHRS, CDR2 YFSETQ. The CDR3, as DNA: TGCGCCAGCAGCAGGACAGGGTCGGACACTGAAGCTTTCTCT. Amino acids: CASSRTGSDTEAFS.

This clonotype has just a few counts. CDR3 coding DNA: TGCGCCAGCAGCTTGGACGGGACGGGGTTCGATGAGCAGTTCTTC. It is translated as CASSLDGTGFDEQFF. This chain links TRBV5-1 with TRBJ2-1, with D possibly being TRBD1 or TRBD2 (5 bases each). This CDR3 comprises 15 residues. V was trimmed by 0 bases and J by 8 bases, leaving 15 bases between them. Germline V gives CDR1 SGHRS, CDR2 YFSETQ. Looking up the rest from reference TRBV5-1 and TRBJ2-1 gives the full variable domain: KAGVTQTPRYLIKTRGQQVTLSCSPISGHRSVSWYQQTPGQGLQFLFEYFSETQRNKGNFPGRFSGRQFSNSRSEMNVSTLELGDSALYLCASSLDGTGFDEQFFGPGTRLTVL.

This chain's CDR3 is CASSLGDGNTIYF. In nucleotides, the CDR3 is TGTGCCAGCAGCTTAGGGGATGGAAACACCATATATTTT. The chain has TRBV7-2 and TRBJ1-3; no definite D call. V was clipped by 1 base and J by 3 bases, with 4 bases between them. This CDR3 spans 13 amino acids. Germline values: CDR1 SGHTA, CDR2 FQGNSA.

With respect to this clonotype: A read error may produce the germline difference seen at one junction end. V is TRBV4-1 and J is TRBJ2-2; no firm D call. The CDR3 loop spans 16 amino acids. Germline V CDR1 and CDR2: MGHRA, YSYEKL. The CDR3 nucleotides are TGCGCCAACAGCCGCCTATGGCGCGATAACACCGGGGAGCTGTTTTTT. Translated, it gives CANSRLWRDNTGELFF.

Remarks on this clonotype: A much larger clone differs from this one at a single base, so this may be a read error. J is TRBJ1-2 and V is TRBV6-1; D is unclear. CDR1 MNHNS and CDR2 SASEGT come from the germline V gene. The CDR3 totals 12 residues. CDR3 sequence reads: CASSELIHGSSF. CDR3 nucleotides: TGTGCCAGCAGTGAATTAATACACGGTTCCTCCTTC.

About this clonotype: This may stem from a read error, because a much larger clone lies one nucleotide away. In DNA, the CDR3 is TGCGCCAGCAGCTTAGGGGACACTGAAGCTTTCTTT. Its protein is CASSLGDTEAFF. This chain connects TRBV5-1 to TRBJ1-1; maybe TRBD1 (5 bases). CDR1 and CDR2 from the germline V gene are SGHRS and YFSETQ. Trimming removed 2 bases at V and 3 bases at J, with 5 bases between. This CDR3 region has 12 residues.

This clonotype was seen many times. The J gene is TRBJ2-7, the V gene TRBV29-1, with 12 bases that match TRBD2. With 4 bases clipped from V and 1 base from J, the junction kept 5 bases outside the gene matches. Germline V gene data show CDR1 as SQVTM and CDR2 as ANQGSEA. The CDR3 is 15 residues long. The CDR3 DNA follows: TGCAGCGTTGCCGGACTAGCGGGGTTATCCTACGAGCAGTACTTC. This codes for CSVAGLAGLSYEQYF.

For this clonotype: A much larger clonotype is one base distant, so this may be a read error. V is TRBV7-9 and J is TRBJ2-1; the match to TRBD2 covers 12 bases. CDR3 length: 16 residues. With V trimmed by 9 bases and J by 6 bases, 12 bases remained unmatched. Germline lookup yields CDR1 SEHNR and CDR2 FQNEAQ (reference sequence). CDR3 loop: CARRRITSGRPNEQFF. The CDR3 DNA sequence: TGTGCCAGGAGACGCATAACTAGCGGGAGGCCCAATGAGCAGTTCTTC.